The clone carrying this T cell receptor (beta chain) has a single count. While infection was still active, Seattle patients were enrolled and then followed longitudinally. Per the original data handling: The authors estimated nucleated cell counts from reference gene primer amplification. This table comes from immunoSEQ multiplex PCR, and its TCRdb copy is limited to in-frame clones, with some not included. V and J calls plus clone size are reproduced from that table; the DNA served to infer D and trimming. The sample shows some 300,000 clones, approximately 90% of them seen only once. This sample stems from a study of blood T cell repertoires in COVID-19. The wider study: PBMCs, B-cell-depleted T cells, or T cells were the source of the cDNA or gDNA that made up the material.

The germline V gene encodes CDR1 MNHEY and CDR2 SMNVEV (reference sequence). V lost 6 bases and J 4 bases, leaving 22 bases between the germline ends. The CDR3 sequence is 16 residues long. This sequence originates from a woman aged 50 to 60 with COVID-19, enrolled during active disease. The specimen sequenced was peripheral blood. The chain couples TRBV27 to TRBJ2-7, with D maybe TRBD1 (6 bases). The CDR3 nucleotides read TGTGCCAGCAGCGTACTCCAGCCCTCACAGGGATACGAGCAGTACTTC. Amino acid sequence: CASSVLQPSQGYEQYF.